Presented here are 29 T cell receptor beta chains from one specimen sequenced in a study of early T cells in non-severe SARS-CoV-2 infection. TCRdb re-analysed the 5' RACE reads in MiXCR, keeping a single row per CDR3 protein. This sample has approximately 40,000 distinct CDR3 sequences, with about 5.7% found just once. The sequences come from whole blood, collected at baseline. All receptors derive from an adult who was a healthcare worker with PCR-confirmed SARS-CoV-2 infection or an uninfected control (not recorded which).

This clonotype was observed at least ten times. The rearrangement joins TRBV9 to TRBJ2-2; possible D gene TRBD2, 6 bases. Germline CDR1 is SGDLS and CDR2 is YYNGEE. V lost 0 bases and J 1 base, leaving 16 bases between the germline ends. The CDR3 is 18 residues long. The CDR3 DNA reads TGTGCCAGCAGCGTAGGAGGAATCGGGAGATGGAACACCGGGGAGCTGTTTTTT. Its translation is CASSVGGIGRWNTGELFF.

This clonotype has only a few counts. The CDR3: CASSPWGRGAGGELFF. The CDR3 bases are TGTGCCAGCAGCCCCTGGGGGCGGGGGGCCGGCGGGGAGCTGTTTTTT. The rearrangement links TRBV7-8 to TRBJ2-2, with 8 bases identical to TRBD2. Trimming took 5 bases from V and 7 from J; bases not matched to a gene: 12. Germline V gene sequence: CDR1 SGHVS, CDR2 FQNEAQ. The CDR3 is 16 amino acids.

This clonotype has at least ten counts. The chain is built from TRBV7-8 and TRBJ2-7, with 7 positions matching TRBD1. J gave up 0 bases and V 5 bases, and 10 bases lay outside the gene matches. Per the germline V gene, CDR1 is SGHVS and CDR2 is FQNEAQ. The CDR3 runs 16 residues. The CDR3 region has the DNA TGTGCCAGCAGCATAAAAGGGACAGCCTCCTCCTACGAGCAGTACTTC. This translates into CASSIKGTASSYEQYF.

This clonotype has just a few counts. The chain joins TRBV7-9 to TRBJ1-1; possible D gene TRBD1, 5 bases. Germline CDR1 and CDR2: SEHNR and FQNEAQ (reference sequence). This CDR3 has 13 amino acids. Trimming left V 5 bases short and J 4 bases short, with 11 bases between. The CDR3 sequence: CASSGSRGTEAFF. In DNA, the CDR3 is TGTGCCAGCAGCGGATCAAGGGGCACTGAAGCTTTCTTT.

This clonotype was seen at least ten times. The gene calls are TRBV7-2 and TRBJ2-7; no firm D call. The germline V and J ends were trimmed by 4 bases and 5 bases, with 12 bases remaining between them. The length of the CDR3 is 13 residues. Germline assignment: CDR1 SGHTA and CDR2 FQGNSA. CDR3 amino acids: CASSSWGRDEQYF. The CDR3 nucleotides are TGTGCCAGCAGCTCCTGGGGTCGGGACGAGCAGTACTTC. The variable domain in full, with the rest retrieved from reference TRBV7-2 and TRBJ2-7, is GAGVSQSPSNKVTEKGKDVELRCDPISGHTALYWYRQSLGQGLEFLIYFQGNSAPDKSGLPSDRFSAERTGGSVSTLTIQRTQQEDSAVYLCASSSWGRDEQYFGPGTRLTVT.

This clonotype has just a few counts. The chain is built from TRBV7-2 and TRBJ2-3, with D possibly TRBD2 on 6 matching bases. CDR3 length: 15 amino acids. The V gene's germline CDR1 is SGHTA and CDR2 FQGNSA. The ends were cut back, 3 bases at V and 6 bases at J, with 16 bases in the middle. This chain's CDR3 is CASSLLASFSDTQYF. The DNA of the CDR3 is TGTGCCAGCAGCTTGCTAGCGAGCTTTTCGGATACGCAGTATTTT.

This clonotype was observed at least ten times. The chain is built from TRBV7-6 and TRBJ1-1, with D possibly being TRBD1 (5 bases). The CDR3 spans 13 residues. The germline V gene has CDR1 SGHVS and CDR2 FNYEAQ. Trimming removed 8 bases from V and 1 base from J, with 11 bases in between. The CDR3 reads CASRTGGNTEAFF. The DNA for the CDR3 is TGTGCCAGCCGAACGGGGGGGAACACTGAAGCTTTCTTT.

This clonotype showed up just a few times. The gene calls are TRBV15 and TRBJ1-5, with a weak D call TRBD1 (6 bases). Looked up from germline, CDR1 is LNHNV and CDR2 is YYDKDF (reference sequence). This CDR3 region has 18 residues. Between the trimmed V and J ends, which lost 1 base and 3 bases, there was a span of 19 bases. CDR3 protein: CATSRGLQGRGHNQPQHF. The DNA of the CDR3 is TGTGCCACCAGCAGAGGTTTACAAGGGAGGGGACACAATCAGCCCCAGCATTTT.

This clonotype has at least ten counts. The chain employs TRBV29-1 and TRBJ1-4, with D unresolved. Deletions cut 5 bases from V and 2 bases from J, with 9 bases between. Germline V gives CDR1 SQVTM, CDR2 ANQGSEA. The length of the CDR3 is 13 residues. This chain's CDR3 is CSVSFSTNEKLFF. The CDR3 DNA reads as TGCAGCGTTAGTTTTAGTACTAATGAAAAACTGTTTTTT.

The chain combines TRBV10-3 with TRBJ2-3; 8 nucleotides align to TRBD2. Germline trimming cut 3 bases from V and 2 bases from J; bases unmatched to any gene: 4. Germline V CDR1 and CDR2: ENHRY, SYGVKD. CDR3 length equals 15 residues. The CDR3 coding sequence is TGTGCCATCAGTGAAGCGGGGGAGACCACAGATACGCAGTATTTT. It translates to CAISEAGETTDTQYF.

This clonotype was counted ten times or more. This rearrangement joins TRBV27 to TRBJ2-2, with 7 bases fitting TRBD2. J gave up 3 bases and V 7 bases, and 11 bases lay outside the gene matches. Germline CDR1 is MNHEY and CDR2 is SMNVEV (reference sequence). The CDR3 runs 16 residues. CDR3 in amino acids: CASTLSGIGYTGELFF. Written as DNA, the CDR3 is TGTGCCAGCACCCTAAGCGGGATTGGGTACACCGGGGAGCTGTTTTTT.

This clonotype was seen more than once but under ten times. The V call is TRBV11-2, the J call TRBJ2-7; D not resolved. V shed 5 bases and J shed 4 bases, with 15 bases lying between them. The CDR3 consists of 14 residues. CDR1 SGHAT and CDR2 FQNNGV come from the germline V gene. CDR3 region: CASSLTGLLYEQYF. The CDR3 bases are TGTGCCAGCAGCCTGACGGGCCTTCTATACGAGCAGTACTTC.

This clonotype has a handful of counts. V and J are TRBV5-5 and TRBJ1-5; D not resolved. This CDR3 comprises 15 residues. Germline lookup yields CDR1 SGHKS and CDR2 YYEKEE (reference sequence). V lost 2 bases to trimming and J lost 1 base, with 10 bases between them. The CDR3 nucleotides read TGTGCCAGCAGCTTTGAGGTGGACAGCAATCAGCCCCAGCATTTT. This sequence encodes CASSFEVDSNQPQHF.

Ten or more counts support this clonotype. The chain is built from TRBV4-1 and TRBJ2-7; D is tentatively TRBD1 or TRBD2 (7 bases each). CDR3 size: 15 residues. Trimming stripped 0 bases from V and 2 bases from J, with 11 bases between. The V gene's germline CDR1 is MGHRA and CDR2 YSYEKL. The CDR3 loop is CASSQDRGGTYEQYF. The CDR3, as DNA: TGCGCCAGCAGCCAAGACAGGGGGGGGACCTACGAGCAGTACTTC.

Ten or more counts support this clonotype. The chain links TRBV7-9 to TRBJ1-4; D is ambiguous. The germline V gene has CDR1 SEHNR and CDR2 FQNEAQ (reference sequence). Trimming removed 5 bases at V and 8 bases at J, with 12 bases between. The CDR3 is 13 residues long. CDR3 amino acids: CASSPGAEEKLFF. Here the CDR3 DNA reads TGTGCCAGCAGCCCGGGCGCTGAAGAAAAACTGTTTTTT.

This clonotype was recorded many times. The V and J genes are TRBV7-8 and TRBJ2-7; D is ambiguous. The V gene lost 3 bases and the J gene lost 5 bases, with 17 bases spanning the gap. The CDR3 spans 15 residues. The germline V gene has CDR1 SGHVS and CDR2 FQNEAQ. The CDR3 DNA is TGTGCCAGCAGCTTGAGCCCGGGTAACGGGCACGAGCAGTACTTC. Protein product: CASSLSPGNGHEQYF.

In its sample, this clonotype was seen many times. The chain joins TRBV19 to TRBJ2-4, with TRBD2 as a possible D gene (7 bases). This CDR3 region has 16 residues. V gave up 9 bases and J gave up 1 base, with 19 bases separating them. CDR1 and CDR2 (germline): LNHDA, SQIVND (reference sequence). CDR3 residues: CASRRRGSGAKNIQYF. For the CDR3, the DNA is TGTGCCAGCCGTCGCAGGGGTAGCGGGGCCAAAAACATTCAGTACTTC.

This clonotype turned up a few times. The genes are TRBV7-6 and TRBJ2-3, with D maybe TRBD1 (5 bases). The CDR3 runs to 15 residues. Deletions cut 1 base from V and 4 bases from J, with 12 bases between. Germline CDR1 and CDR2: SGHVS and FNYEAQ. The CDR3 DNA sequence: TGTGCCAGCAGCTTAGTAGGGGCATCCGCAGATACGCAGTATTTT. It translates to CASSLVGASADTQYF.

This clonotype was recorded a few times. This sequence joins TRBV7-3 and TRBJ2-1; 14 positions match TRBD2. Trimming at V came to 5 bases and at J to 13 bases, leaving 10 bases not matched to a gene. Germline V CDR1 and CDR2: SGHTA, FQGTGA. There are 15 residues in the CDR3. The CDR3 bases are TGTGCCAGCAGCCCGGAGGGGACTAGCGGGAGTAATCAGTTCTTC. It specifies CASSPEGTSGSNQFF.

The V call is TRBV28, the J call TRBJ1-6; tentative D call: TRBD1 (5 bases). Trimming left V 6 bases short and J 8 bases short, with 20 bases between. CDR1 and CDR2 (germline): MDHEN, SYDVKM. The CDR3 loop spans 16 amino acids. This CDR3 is CASSRDSYRLDSPLHF. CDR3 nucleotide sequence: TGTGCCAGCAGCCGGGACTCTTATCGACTGGATTCACCCCTCCACTTT.

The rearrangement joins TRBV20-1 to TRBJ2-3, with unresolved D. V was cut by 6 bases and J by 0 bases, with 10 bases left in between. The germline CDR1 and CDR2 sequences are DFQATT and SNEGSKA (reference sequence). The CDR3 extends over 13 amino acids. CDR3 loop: CSALPGSTDTQYF. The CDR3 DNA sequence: TGCAGTGCCTTACCCGGAAGCACAGATACGCAGTATTTT.

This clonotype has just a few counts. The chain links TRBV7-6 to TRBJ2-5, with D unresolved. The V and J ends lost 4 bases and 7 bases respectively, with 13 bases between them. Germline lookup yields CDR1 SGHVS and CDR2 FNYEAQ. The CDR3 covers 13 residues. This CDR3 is CASSSAETGTQYF. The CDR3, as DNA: TGTGCCAGCAGCTCCGCCGAGACCGGGACCCAGTACTTC.

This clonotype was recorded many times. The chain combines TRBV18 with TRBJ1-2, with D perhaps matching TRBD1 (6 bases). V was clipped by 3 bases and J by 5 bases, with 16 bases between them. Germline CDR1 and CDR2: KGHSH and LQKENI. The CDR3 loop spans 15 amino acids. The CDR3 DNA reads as TGTGCCAGCTCACCGCCGGACAGCCCCTTTTATGGCTACACCTTC. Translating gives CASSPPDSPFYGYTF. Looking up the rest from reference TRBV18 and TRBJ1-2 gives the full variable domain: NAGVMQNPRHLVRRRGQEARLRCSPMKGHSHVYWYRQLPEEGLKFMVYLQKENIIDESGMPKERFSAEFPKEGPSILRIQQVVRGDSAAYFCASSPPDSPFYGYTFGSGTRLTVV.

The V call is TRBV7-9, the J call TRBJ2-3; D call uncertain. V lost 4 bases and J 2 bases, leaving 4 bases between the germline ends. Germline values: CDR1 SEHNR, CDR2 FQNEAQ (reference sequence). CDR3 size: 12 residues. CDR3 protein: CASSSYTDTQYF. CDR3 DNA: TGTGCCAGCAGCTCCTACACAGATACGCAGTATTTT.

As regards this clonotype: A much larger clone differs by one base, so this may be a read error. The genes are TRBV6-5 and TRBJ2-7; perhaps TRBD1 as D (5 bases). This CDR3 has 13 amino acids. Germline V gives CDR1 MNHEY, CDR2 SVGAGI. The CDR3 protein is CTSSLGEAYEQYF. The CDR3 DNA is TGTACCAGCAGCCTAGGGGAAGCCTACGAGCAGTACTTC.

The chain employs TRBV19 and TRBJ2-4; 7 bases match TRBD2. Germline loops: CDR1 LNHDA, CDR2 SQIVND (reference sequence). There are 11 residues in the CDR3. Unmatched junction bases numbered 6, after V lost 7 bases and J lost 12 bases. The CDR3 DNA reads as TGTGCCAGTACCGAAGCGGGGAATCAGTACTTC. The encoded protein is CASTEAGNQYF.

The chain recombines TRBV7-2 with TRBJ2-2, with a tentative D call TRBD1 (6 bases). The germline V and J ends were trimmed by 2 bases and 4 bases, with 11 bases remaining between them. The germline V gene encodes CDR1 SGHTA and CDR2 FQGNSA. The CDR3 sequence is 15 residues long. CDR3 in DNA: TGTGCCAGCAGCTTAACAGGGCGCAGCACCGGGGAGCTGTTTTTT. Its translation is CASSLTGRSTGELFF.

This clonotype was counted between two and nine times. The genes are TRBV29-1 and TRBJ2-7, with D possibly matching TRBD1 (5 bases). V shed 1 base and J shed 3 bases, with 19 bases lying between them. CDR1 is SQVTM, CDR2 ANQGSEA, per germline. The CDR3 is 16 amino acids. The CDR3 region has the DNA TGCAGCGTTGAAGGCATCGGAAAGGGGTCCCTCTACGAGCAGTACTTC. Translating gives CSVEGIGKGSLYEQYF.

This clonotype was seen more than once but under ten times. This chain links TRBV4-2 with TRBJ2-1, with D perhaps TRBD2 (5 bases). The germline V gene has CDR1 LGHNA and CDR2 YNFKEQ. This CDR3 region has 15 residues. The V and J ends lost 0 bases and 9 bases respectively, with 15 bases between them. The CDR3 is CASSQDGGTDREQFF. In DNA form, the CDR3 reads TGTGCCAGCAGCCAAGATGGAGGAACCGACCGTGAGCAGTTCTTC.